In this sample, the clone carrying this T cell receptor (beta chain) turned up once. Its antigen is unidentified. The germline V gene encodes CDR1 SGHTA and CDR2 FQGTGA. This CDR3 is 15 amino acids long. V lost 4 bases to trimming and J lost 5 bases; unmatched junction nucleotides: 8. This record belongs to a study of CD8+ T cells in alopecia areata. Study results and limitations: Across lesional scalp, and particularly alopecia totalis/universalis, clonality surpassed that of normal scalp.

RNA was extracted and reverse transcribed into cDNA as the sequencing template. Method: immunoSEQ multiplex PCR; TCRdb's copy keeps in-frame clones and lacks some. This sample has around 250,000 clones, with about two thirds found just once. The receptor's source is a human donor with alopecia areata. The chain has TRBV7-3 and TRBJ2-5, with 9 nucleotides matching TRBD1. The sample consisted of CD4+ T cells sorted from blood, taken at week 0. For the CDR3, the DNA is TGTGCCAGCAGCTCCGCCGGGACAGGGATGGAGACCCAGTACTTC. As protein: CASSSAGTGMETQYF.